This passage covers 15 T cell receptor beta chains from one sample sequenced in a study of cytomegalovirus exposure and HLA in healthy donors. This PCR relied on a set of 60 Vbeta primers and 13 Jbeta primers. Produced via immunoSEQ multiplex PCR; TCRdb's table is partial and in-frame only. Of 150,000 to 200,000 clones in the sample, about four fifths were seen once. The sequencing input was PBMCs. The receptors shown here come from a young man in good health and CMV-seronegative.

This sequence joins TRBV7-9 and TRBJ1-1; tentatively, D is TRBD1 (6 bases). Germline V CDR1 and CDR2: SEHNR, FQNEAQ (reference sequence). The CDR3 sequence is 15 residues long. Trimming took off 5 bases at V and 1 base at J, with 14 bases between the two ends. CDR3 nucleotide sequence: TGTGCCAGCAGCCCAACCGGGACATCGAACACTGAAGCTTTCTTT. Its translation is CASSPTGTSNTEAFF.

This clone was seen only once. CDR3 amino acids: CASSLSGLGELDTQYF. The DNA of the CDR3 is TGTGCCAGCAGCTTAAGTGGTTTAGGGGAACTAGATACGCAGTATTTT. The V call is TRBV11-2, the J call TRBJ2-3; TRBD1 might be the D (5 bases). The CDR3 is made up of 16 amino acids. The germline gives CDR1 SGHAT, CDR2 FQNNGV. Trimming cost V 2 bases and J 5 bases, with 17 bases left between them. The full variable domain, in which reference TRBV11-2 and TRBJ2-3 provide the parts outside the CDR3, is EAGVAQSPRYKIIEKRQSVAFWCNPISGHATLYWYQQILGQGPKLLIQFQNNGVVDDSQLPKDRFSAERLKGVDSTLKIQPAKLEDSAVYLCASSLSGLGELDTQYFGPGTRLTVL.

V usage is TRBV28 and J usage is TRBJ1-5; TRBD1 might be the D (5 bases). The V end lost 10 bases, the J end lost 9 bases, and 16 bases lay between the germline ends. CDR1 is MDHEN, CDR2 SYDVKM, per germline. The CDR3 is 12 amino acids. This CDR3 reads CAIQGPGAPQHF. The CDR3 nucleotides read TGTGCCATCCAGGGTCCGGGAGCGCCCCAGCATTTT.

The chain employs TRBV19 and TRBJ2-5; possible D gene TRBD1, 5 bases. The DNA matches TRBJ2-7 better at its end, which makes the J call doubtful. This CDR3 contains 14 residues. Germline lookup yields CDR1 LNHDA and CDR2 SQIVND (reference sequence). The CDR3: CASSIVQGSYEQYF. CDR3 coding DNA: TGTGCCAGTAGTATAGTCCAGGGATCCTACGAGCAGTACTTC.

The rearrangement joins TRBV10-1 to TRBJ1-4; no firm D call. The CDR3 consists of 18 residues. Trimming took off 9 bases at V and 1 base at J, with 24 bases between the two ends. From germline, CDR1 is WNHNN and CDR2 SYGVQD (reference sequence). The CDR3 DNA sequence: TGCGCCAGTAGCTGTAAAGACGGCCCCAATGGAACTAATGAAAAACTGTTTTTT. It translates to CASSCKDGPNGTNEKLFF.

CDR3 coding DNA: TGTGCCAGTAGTTCGGGACAGATAAATGAGCAGTTCTTC. Protein: CASSSGQINEQFF. V and J are TRBV19 and TRBJ2-1, with 7 nucleotides matching TRBD1. With V trimmed by 5 bases and J by 7 bases, 5 bases remained unmatched. This CDR3 has 13 amino acids. Per germline, CDR1 LNHDA and CDR2 SQIVND (reference sequence).

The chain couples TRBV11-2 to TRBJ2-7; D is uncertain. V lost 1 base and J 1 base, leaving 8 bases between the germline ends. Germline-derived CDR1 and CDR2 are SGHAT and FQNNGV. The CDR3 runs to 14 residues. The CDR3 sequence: CASSLVRRSYEQYF. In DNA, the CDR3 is TGTGCCAGCAGCTTAGTACGTCGGTCCTACGAGCAGTACTTC.

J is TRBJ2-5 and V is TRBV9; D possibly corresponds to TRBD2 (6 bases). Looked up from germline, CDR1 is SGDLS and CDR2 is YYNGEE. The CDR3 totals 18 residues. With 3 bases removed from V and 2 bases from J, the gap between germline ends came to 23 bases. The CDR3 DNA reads TGTGCCAGCAGCGGGGATTCTCAGCGGGCTACCAGTCAAGAGACCCAGTACTTC. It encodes CASSGDSQRATSQETQYF.

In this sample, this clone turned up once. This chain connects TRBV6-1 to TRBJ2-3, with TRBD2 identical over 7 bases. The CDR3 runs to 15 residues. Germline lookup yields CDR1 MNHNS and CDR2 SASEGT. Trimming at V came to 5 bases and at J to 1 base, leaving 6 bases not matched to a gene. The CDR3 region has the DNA TGTGCCAGCAGTCCCGAGGGGAGGGGCACAGATACGCAGTATTTT. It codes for CASSPEGRGTDTQYF.

The CDR3 loop reads CASSLALGGASVDTQYF. CDR3 DNA: TGCGCCAGCAGCTTGGCCCTGGGGGGGGCATCGGTAGATACGCAGTATTTT. This sequence joins TRBV5-1 and TRBJ2-3; a weak D match, TRBD2 (7 bases). The length of the CDR3 is 17 residues. Germline V gene sequence: CDR1 SGHRS, CDR2 YFSETQ. V was trimmed by 0 bases and J by 5 bases, leaving 19 bases between them.

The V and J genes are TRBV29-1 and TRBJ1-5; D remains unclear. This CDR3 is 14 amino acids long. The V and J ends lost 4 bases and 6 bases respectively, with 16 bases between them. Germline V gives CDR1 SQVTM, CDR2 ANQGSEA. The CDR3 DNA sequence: TGCAGCGTTGGTTTCGGTGCACCTGGTCAGCCCCAGCATTTT. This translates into CSVGFGAPGQPQHF.

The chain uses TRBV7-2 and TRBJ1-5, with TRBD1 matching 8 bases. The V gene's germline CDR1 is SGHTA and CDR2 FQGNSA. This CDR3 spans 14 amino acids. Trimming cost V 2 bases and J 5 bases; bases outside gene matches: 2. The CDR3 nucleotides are TGTGCCAGCAGCTTAAAGGGACAGGATCAGCCCCAGCATTTT. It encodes CASSLKGQDQPQHF. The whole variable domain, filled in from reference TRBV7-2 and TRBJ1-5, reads GAGVSQSPSNKVTEKGKDVELRCDPISGHTALYWYRQSLGQGLEFLIYFQGNSAPDKSGLPSDRFSAERTGGSVSTLTIQRTQQEDSAVYLCASSLKGQDQPQHFGDGTRLSIL.

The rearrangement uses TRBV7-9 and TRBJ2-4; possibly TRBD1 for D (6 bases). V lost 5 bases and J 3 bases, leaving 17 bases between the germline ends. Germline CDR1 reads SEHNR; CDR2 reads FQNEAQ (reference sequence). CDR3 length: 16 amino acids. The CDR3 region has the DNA TGTGCCAGCAGCCCCATACAGGGTTGGGACAAAAACATTCAGTACTTC. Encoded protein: CASSPIQGWDKNIQYF.

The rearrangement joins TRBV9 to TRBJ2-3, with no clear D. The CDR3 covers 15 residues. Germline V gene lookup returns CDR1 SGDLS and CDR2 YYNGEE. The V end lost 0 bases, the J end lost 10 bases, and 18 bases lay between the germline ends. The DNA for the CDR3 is TGTGCCAGCAGCGTAGAATATCTGCCCTCTACGGCGCAGTATTTT. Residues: CASSVEYLPSTAQYF.

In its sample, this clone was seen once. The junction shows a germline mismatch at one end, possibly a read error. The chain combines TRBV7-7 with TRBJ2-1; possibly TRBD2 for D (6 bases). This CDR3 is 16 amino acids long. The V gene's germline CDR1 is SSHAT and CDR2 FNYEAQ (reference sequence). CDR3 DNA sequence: TGTGCTAGCAGGTCCCCGGGGGTGCGGGCTAGGAATGAGCAGTTCTTC. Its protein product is CASRSPGVRARNEQFF.